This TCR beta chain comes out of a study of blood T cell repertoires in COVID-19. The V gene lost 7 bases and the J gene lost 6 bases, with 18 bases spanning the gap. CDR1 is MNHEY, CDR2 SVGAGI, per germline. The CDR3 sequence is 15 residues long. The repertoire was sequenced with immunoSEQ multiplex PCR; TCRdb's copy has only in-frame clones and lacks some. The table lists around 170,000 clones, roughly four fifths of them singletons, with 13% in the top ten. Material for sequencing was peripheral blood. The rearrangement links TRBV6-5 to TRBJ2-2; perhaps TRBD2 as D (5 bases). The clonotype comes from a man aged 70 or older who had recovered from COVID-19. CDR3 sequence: CASNPDLAGSGELFF. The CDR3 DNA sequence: TGTGCCAGCAACCCGGATCTAGCAGGATCCGGGGAGCTGTTTTTT.